Ten or more counts support the clone carrying this TCR beta chain. Its target is not known. TCRdb reprocessed the 5' RACE reads via MiXCR and lists one record per CDR3 protein. The sample contains 71,000 or so distinct CDR3 sequences, 4% to 6% of which appear only once. This entry comes from a study of neurological immune-mediated disorders. Points from the study as a whole: Phylogenetic grouping assigned the repertoires of 18 of 34 multiple sclerosis patients to one related-CDR3 cluster, which constitutes a possible signature.

There are 18 residues in the CDR3. V gave up 6 bases and J gave up 0 bases; unmatched junction bases: 12. The germline V gene encodes CDR1 MNHEY and CDR2 SVGAGI. The sequenced sample consisted of PBMCs. The gene calls are TRBV6-5 and TRBJ2-1; 9 bases are shared with TRBD2. The TCR comes from a woman in her twenties or thirties with multiple sclerosis. CDR3 in amino acids: CASRRGLASPISYNEQFF. The CDR3 nucleotides read TGTGCCAGCAGAAGAGGACTAGCGTCCCCCATCTCCTACAATGAGCAGTTCTTC.